This T cell receptor beta chain was captured in a study of technical replicates of blood from several donors. Sequenced by immunoSEQ multiplex PCR; TCRdb stores in-frame clones only, minus some. The repertoire holds around 65,000 clones, about 86% seen once, with approximately 4.7% in the top ten. In germline, CDR1 is SEHNR, CDR2 FQNEAQ (reference sequence). V was cut by 5 bases and J by 6 bases, with 14 bases left in between. The CDR3 is 14 amino acids. Sequencing was done on a sample of PBMCs. This chain connects TRBV7-9 to TRBJ2-1; D gene unclear. This sequence was found in a human donor in good health. Some clones in this sample may be carry-over from other donors' samples. DNA of the CDR3: TGTGCCAGCAGCGACATGGCCAAAGGCAATGAGCAGTTCTTC. This codes for CASSDMAKGNEQFF.